This T cell receptor (beta chain) was profiled in a study of CXCR3-negative and CXCR3-positive naive CD8 T cells. With UMI labels, 5' RACE was used to prepare the TRB cDNA libraries. TCRdb reanalyzed the 5' RACE reads and collapses them to one entry per CDR3 protein, without DNA. Its listing shows nearly 45,000 distinct CDR3 sequences. This CDR3 is 13 amino acids long. Germline V gene lookup returns CDR1 MDHEN and CDR2 SYDVKM. Using triplicate sorts, a few hundred thousand cells were collected each time from every CD8+ T cell subset. The sequence was obtained from a human donor in good health. Some clones in this sample may be carry-over from other donors' samples. The V call is TRBV28, the J call TRBJ2-1; with no DNA, the TCRdb D assignment of TRBD2 cannot be verified. The material sequenced was memory CD8+ T cells from blood. CDR3 protein: CASTGLLGNEQFF.